This T cell receptor beta chain was observed in a study of T cell changes during pregnancy in multiple sclerosis. Repertoires were generated with immunoSEQ multiplex PCR, while TCRdb's copy carries only in-frame clones and drops some. The top ten clones hold more than 0.4% of a sample with about 40,000 clones, approximately 92% of them seen once. Germline V gives CDR1 SQVTM, CDR2 ANQGSEA. The CDR3 extends over 13 amino acids. Trimming shortened V by 2 bases and J by 3 bases, and 10 bases separated the two germline ends. The receptor was isolated from a female donor with multiple sclerosis, enrolled in a pregnancy study. The starting material was CD4+ T cells from peripheral blood mononuclear cells, obtained in the third trimester of pregnancy. The rearrangement links TRBV29-1 to TRBJ1-1; D perhaps matches TRBD1 (5 bases). The CDR3 nucleotides are TGCAGCGTTGAAACCAGGGCGGACACTGAAGCTTTCTTT. As protein: CSVETRADTEAFF.